This T cell receptor beta chain is from a study of blood T cell repertoires in COVID-19. Study summary: Italy, Spain and the United States were the sources of the convalescent and acute COVID-19 samples. In each case, the material was cDNA or gDNA derived from T cells, B-cell-depleted T cells, or PBMCs.

Trimming removed 6 bases from V and 3 bases from J, with 9 bases in between. Germline V gene sequence: CDR1 MNHEY, CDR2 SVGAGI. This CDR3 has 13 residues. Repertoires were generated with immunoSEQ multiplex PCR, while TCRdb's copy carries only in-frame clones and drops some. The sample holds tens of thousands of clones, roughly four fifths seen once. The TCR sequence derives from a woman aged 60 to 75 with acute or convalescent COVID-19. Source material: peripheral blood. The chain is built from TRBV6-5 and TRBJ1-5; D unclear. The CDR3 loop reads CASRRQINQPQHF. In DNA, the CDR3 is TGTGCCAGCAGAAGACAAATCAATCAGCCCCAGCATTTT.